The 30 T cell receptor beta chains below all came from one sample that was sequenced in a study of blood T cell repertoires in COVID-19. Generated by immunoSEQ multiplex PCR, the TCRdb table keeps only in-frame clones and is missing some. Seen here are over 50,000 clones, over 80% observed once, and the top ten hold roughly 5.7%. Sample: peripheral blood. These TCRs come from a man between 65 and 79 years old with acute or convalescent COVID-19.

The chain joins TRBV5-1 to TRBJ2-1; possibly TRBD1 for D (6 bases). Germline lookup yields CDR1 SGHRS and CDR2 YFSETQ. With 4 bases removed from V and 6 bases from J, the gap between germline ends came to 14 bases. The length of the CDR3 is 14 residues. The CDR3 reads CASSLDRSRNEQFF. The CDR3, as DNA: TGCGCCAGCAGCCTGGACAGAAGCCGCAATGAGCAGTTCTTC.

V is TRBV6-6 and J is TRBJ2-2; D perhaps matches TRBD2 (5 bases). This CDR3 has 14 amino acids. The ends were cut back, 10 bases at V and 7 bases at J, with 19 bases in the middle. Germline CDR1 MNHNY, CDR2 SVGAGI (reference sequence). CDR3 coding DNA: TGTGCCACCACCCTCCAGCCCGCGGGCGGGGAGCTGTTTTTT. Translation: CATTLQPAGGELFF.

The chain joins TRBV19 to TRBJ1-4; 7 positions agree with TRBD1. After removal of 7 bases from V and 4 bases from J, the junction contained 3 bases not matched to a gene. The CDR3 runs 13 residues. Germline V lookup: CDR1 LNHDA, CDR2 SQIVND (reference sequence). The CDR3 nucleotides read TGTGCCAGTAACCGGGACAGTAATGAAAAACTGTTTTTT. As protein: CASNRDSNEKLFF. Full variable domain (outside the CDR3, taken from reference TRBV19 and TRBJ1-4): DGGITQSPKYLFRKEGQNVTLSCEQNLNHDAMYWYRQDPGQGLRLIYYSQIVNDFQKGDIAEGYSVSREKKESFPLTVTSAQKNPTAFYLCASNRDSNEKLFFGSGTQLSVL.

The chain couples TRBV6-6 to TRBJ2-5, with a weak D call TRBD1 (6 bases). Trimming took 5 bases from V and 4 from J, leaving 11 bases between them. CDR3 size: 13 residues. Germline loops: CDR1 MNHNY, CDR2 SVGAGI (reference sequence). The CDR3 region has the DNA TGTGCCAGCAGTGCACAGGGTCTAGAGACCCAGTACTTC. This encodes CASSAQGLETQYF.

The chain recombines TRBV4-1 with TRBJ2-3; TRBD2 matches at 9 bases. This CDR3 contains 16 residues. The germline V gene encodes CDR1 MGHRA and CDR2 YSYEKL. Trimming removed 1 base from V and 4 bases from J; junction bases left unmatched: 6. CDR3: CASSQGRGGASDTQYF. In DNA form, the CDR3 reads TGCGCCAGCAGCCAAGGTCGCGGGGGGGCGTCAGATACGCAGTATTTT.

The genes are TRBV6-2 or TRBV6-3 and TRBJ2-4, with TRBD2 matching over 7 bases. Germline V gene sequence: CDR1 MNHEY, CDR2 SVGEGT. V trimming: 3 bases; J trimming: 5 bases; junction bases outside the gene matches: 10. The CDR3 consists of 16 residues. The CDR3 spells CASSYRGEGAENIQYF. In DNA, the CDR3 is TGTGCCAGCAGTTATCGGGGGGAAGGGGCCGAAAACATTCAGTACTTC.

J is TRBJ2-1 and V is TRBV11-3, with D hard to call. Germline V gene sequence: CDR1 SGHNT, CDR2 YENEEA. Between the trimmed V and J ends, which lost 5 bases and 0 bases, there was a span of 11 bases. The CDR3 runs to 15 residues. CDR3 sequence: CASSLETGSYNEQFF. The CDR3 DNA sequence: TGTGCCAGCAGCCTGGAGACTGGCTCCTACAATGAGCAGTTCTTC.

The V and J genes are TRBV9 and TRBJ2-1, with 9 bases matching TRBD2. The CDR3 spans 20 residues. Unmatched junction bases numbered 17, after V lost 3 bases and J lost 1 base. CDR1 is SGDLS and CDR2 is YYNGEE in the germline V gene. CDR3 loop: CASSAGWLAGINGSYNEQFF. DNA for the CDR3: TGTGCCAGCAGCGCCGGGTGGCTAGCGGGAATAAACGGATCCTACAATGAGCAGTTCTTC. Using reference TRBV9 and TRBJ2-1 for the parts outside the CDR3, the full variable domain is DSGVTQTPKHLITATGQRVTLRCSPRSGDLSVYWYQQSLDQGLQFLIQYYNGEERAKGNILERFSAQQFPDLHSELNLSSLELGDSALYFCASSAGWLAGINGSYNEQFFGPGTRLTVL.

The J gene is TRBJ2-7, the V gene TRBV6-5, with D perhaps TRBD1 (6 bases). Germline V CDR1 and CDR2: MNHEY, SVGAGI. The V end lost 5 bases, the J end lost 3 bases, and 14 bases lay between the germline ends. This CDR3 has 14 residues. CDR3 DNA sequence: TGTGCCAGCAGTCTGACCGGACAGCACTACGAGCAGTACTTC. Encoded protein: CASSLTGQHYEQYF.

This chain joins TRBV3-1 (or the pseudogene TRBV3-2) and TRBJ2-2, with D possibly being TRBD1 (5 bases). CDR1 is LGHDT, CDR2 YNNKEL, per germline (reference sequence). Trimming cost V 5 bases and J 1 base, with 8 bases left between them. This CDR3 comprises 14 residues. The CDR3 DNA follows: TGTGCCAGCAGCTATGGACAGAACACCGGGGAGCTGTTTTTT. Translating it yields CASSYGQNTGELFF.

CDR3 residues: CASSFPRQGVSYEQYF. The CDR3 DNA follows: TGTGCCAGCAGTTTCCCCCGACAGGGGGTTTCCTACGAGCAGTACTTC. The J gene is TRBJ2-7, the V gene TRBV2; 9 bases agree with TRBD1. CDR1 is SNHLY, CDR2 FYNNEI, per germline. The CDR3 is 16 residues long. The trim removed 5 bases at V and 1 base at J, leaving 9 bases unmatched.

The chain carries TRBV2 and TRBJ2-1; the D gene is possibly TRBD2 (5 bases). Trimming cost V 2 bases and J 15 bases, with 23 bases left between them. CDR1 SNHLY and CDR2 FYNNEI come from the germline V gene. The CDR3 sequence is 15 residues long. The CDR3 DNA follows: TGTGCCAGCAGTGAAATGGCAACCGGGTCTCCCCGGGGGTTCTTC. It encodes CASSEMATGSPRGFF.

The chain combines TRBV6-4 with TRBJ1-2; TRBD1 matches at 7 bases. The trim removed 8 bases at V and 0 bases at J, leaving 3 bases unmatched. The CDR3 is 13 amino acids. Per germline, CDR1 MRHNA and CDR2 SNTAGT. This chain's CDR3 is CASRQGPNYGYTF. The CDR3 coding sequence is TGTGCCAGCCGACAGGGCCCTAACTATGGCTACACCTTC.

V and J are TRBV5-6 and TRBJ1-6, with 9 bases fitting TRBD1. V lost 4 bases, J lost 8 bases, and 4 bases stayed unmatched. This CDR3 contains 14 residues. From germline, CDR1 is SGHDT and CDR2 YYEEEE. The CDR3 sequence: CASSPGQGHSPLHF. CDR3 nucleotides: TGTGCCAGCAGCCCCGGACAGGGGCATTCACCCCTCCACTTT.

This chain joins TRBV4-1 and TRBJ1-5; 8 nucleotides align to TRBD1. The CDR3 extends over 18 amino acids. The germline V gene encodes CDR1 MGHRA and CDR2 YSYEKL. V lost 0 bases, J lost 4 bases, and 11 bases stayed unmatched. The CDR3 region has the DNA TGCGCCAGCAGCCAAGATATCCAGGGGGCGCGGGGAAATCAGCCCCAGCATTTT. Residues: CASSQDIQGARGNQPQHF.

The table lists this clone with a count of one. The chain links TRBV7-9 to TRBJ2-3, with 7 bases matching TRBD1. The junction had 9 bases not matched to a gene; V was cut back by 0 bases and J by 6 bases. CDR1 SEHNR and CDR2 FQNEAQ come from the germline V gene (reference sequence). The CDR3 length is 16 residues. CDR3 sequence (DNA): TGTGCCAGCAGCTTAGCCGTGACAGGGTCAAAGGATACGCAGTATTTT. It specifies CASSLAVTGSKDTQYF.

The rearrangement joins TRBV5-4 to TRBJ2-7; 8 bases map to TRBD1. Germline CDR1 reads SGHNT; CDR2 reads YYREEE (reference sequence). The junction had 4 bases not matched to a gene; V was cut back by 2 bases and J by 0 bases. The CDR3 totals 15 residues. Here the CDR3 reads CASSFGTGISYEQYF. The CDR3, as DNA: TGTGCCAGCAGCTTCGGGACAGGCATCTCCTACGAGCAGTACTTC.

This clone was seen only once. J is TRBJ2-3 and V is TRBV2, with 7 bases matching TRBD2. Trimming took 7 bases from V and 0 from J; bases not matched to a gene: 7. The CDR3 consists of 15 residues. CDR1 is SNHLY, CDR2 FYNNEI, per germline. CDR3 residues: CASNGPRESTDTQYF. For the CDR3, the DNA is TGTGCCAGCAACGGTCCGCGGGAGAGCACAGATACGCAGTATTTT.

The chain has TRBV18 and TRBJ2-7, with 7 nucleotides matching TRBD1. The V and J ends lost 6 bases and 4 bases, in that order; junction bases with no gene match: 12. Germline loops: CDR1 KGHSH, CDR2 LQKENI. The CDR3 length is 15 residues. For the CDR3, the DNA is TGTGCCAGCTCCCTCAGACAGGGCAATCTTTACGAGCAGTACTTC. Protein sequence: CASSLRQGNLYEQYF. The complete variable domain, with remaining parts taken from reference TRBV18 and TRBJ2-7, reads NAGVMQNPRHLVRRRGQEARLRCSPMKGHSHVYWYRQLPEEGLKFMVYLQKENIIDESGMPKERFSAEFPKEGPSILRIQQVVRGDSAAYFCASSLRQGNLYEQYFGPGTRLTVT.

The CDR3 sequence is CASSEKEGTGDQPQHF. CDR3 nucleotides: TGTGCCAGCAGTGAAAAGGAGGGGACAGGCGATCAGCCCCAGCATTTT. The rearrangement joins TRBV6-1 to TRBJ1-5, with 8 nucleotides matching TRBD1. Germline V gene lookup returns CDR1 MNHNS and CDR2 SASEGT. V lost 2 bases, J lost 5 bases, and 8 bases stayed unmatched. The CDR3 totals 16 residues.

This sequence joins TRBV10-3 and TRBJ1-1; 8 bases match TRBD1. CDR3 size: 17 residues. CDR1 and CDR2 (germline): ENHRY, SYGVKD. V lost 4 bases, J lost 6 bases, and 16 bases stayed unmatched. CDR3 sequence reads: CAISAPGAGGASAEAFF. The CDR3 nucleotides are TGTGCCATCAGTGCCCCGGGGGCAGGGGGCGCGTCGGCTGAAGCTTTCTTT.

This chain connects TRBV7-9 to TRBJ2-1; a possible D gene is TRBD2 (5 bases). Trimming left V 0 bases short and J 2 bases short, with 11 bases between. Germline lookup yields CDR1 SEHNR and CDR2 FQNEAQ (reference sequence). The CDR3 runs to 16 residues. CDR3: CASSLARGTPYNEQFF. The CDR3 DNA follows: TGTGCCAGCAGCTTAGCCCGGGGAACCCCCTACAATGAGCAGTTCTTC.

V is TRBV5-1 and J is TRBJ2-7; perhaps TRBD1 as D (6 bases). Germline V lookup: CDR1 SGHRS, CDR2 YFSETQ. V dropped 3 bases and J dropped 0 bases, with 19 bases sitting between them. The CDR3 length is 17 residues. The CDR3 region has the DNA TGCGCCAGCAGCTCGTTCTCCGGGACACTTGACTCCTACGAGCAGTACTTC. Encoded protein: CASSSFSGTLDSYEQYF. Supplemented by reference TRBV5-1 and TRBJ2-7, the full variable domain reads KAGVTQTPRYLIKTRGQQVTLSCSPISGHRSVSWYQQTPGQGLQFLFEYFSETQRNKGNFPGRFSGRQFSNSRSEMNVSTLELGDSALYLCASSSFSGTLDSYEQYFGPGTRLTVT.

This rearrangement joins TRBV18 to TRBJ2-1; 12 bases fit TRBD2. The CDR3 runs to 16 residues. Germline CDR1 reads KGHSH; CDR2 reads LQKENI. Germline trimming cut 0 bases from V and 9 bases from J; bases unmatched to any gene: 6. CDR3 in DNA: TGTGCCAGCTCACCACCCCTAGCGGGGGGGCCTGGTGAGCAGTTCTTC. It yields the protein CASSPPLAGGPGEQFF.

The chain couples TRBV13 to TRBJ1-1; D gene unclear. Trimming left V 5 bases short and J 5 bases short, with 12 bases between. Germline CDR1 and CDR2: PRHDT and FYEKMQ (reference sequence). The CDR3 runs 13 residues. CDR3 nucleotides: TGTGCCAGCAGCCCGGCCTACGGGACTGAAGCTTTCTTT. It encodes CASSPAYGTEAFF.

This clone occurred a few times. The rearrangement uses TRBV19 and TRBJ1-6; possible D gene TRBD1, 6 bases. Looked up from germline, CDR1 is LNHDA and CDR2 is SQIVND (reference sequence). Trimming pared 4 bases from V and 5 bases from J, leaving 12 bases between. This CDR3 is built from 15 residues. CDR3 sequence (DNA): TGTGCCAGTAGTACTCCGGGACAAGATAATTCACCCCTCCACTTT. Encoded protein: CASSTPGQDNSPLHF. Filled out from reference TRBV19 and TRBJ1-6, the complete variable domain reads DGGITQSPKYLFRKEGQNVTLSCEQNLNHDAMYWYRQDPGQGLRLIYYSQIVNDFQKGDIAEGYSVSREKKESFPLTVTSAQKNPTAFYLCASSTPGQDNSPLHFGNGTRLTVT.

The J gene is TRBJ2-3, the V gene TRBV6-4; TRBD1 is a possible D gene (6 bases). CDR3 size: 13 residues. CDR1 is MRHNA, CDR2 SNTAGT, per germline. V was clipped by 4 bases and J by 4 bases, with 9 bases between them. The CDR3 is CASSGRGSDTQYF. The DNA of the CDR3 is TGTGCCAGCAGTGGCAGGGGATCAGATACGCAGTATTTT.

This chain joins TRBV7-2 and TRBJ2-5; 7 nucleotides line up with TRBD2. J was trimmed by 5 bases and V by 4 bases; bases with no gene match: 10. Germline loops: CDR1 SGHTA, CDR2 FQGNSA. The CDR3 sequence is 15 residues long. The CDR3 loop is CASSSGGSVGETQYF. Here the CDR3 DNA reads TGTGCCAGCAGCTCGGGGGGTAGCGTCGGGGAGACCCAGTACTTC.

The chain is built from TRBV2 and TRBJ2-1; the D gene is possibly TRBD2 (6 bases). Germline V gives CDR1 SNHLY, CDR2 FYNNEI. V was cut by 8 bases and J by 12 bases, with 17 bases left in between. This CDR3 has 12 residues. The CDR3 sequence: CASLWLRGPQFF. CDR3 DNA: TGTGCCAGCCTATGGTTGCGGGGCCCGCAGTTCTTC.

The CDR3 DNA is TGCAGCTCCCGGAGGGACGGGGACACTGAAGCTTTCTTT. Amino acid sequence: CSSRRDGDTEAFF. The genes are TRBV29-1 and TRBJ1-1; D is perhaps TRBD1 (5 bases). The V gene lost 8 bases and the J gene lost 3 bases, with 16 bases spanning the gap. There are 13 residues in the CDR3. Germline CDR1 SQVTM, CDR2 ANQGSEA.